This is a list of T cell receptor beta chains from one sample in a study of cytomegalovirus exposure and HLA in healthy donors. Clones were sequenced by immunoSEQ multiplex PCR, and TCRdb holds only the in-frame ones, with some missing. Among about 100,000 clones listed, approximately 68% were seen once. Specimen: PBMCs. The receptors derive from a woman between 18 and 29 years old in good health and CMV-seropositive. Both conserved end residues are part of each CDR3. Fields, in order: V gene, D gene, J gene, clone size, CDR3 protein, CDR3 DNA. The D gene is left open where the match is weak. The size entry is marked missing in some rows and otherwise reads once, few, many or a size class.

TRBV7-2,.,TRBJ2-7,once,CASSRGGDRSSYEQYF,TGTGCCAGCAGCCGCGGGGGTGACAGGAGCTCCTACGAGCAGTACTTC
TRBV29-1,.,TRBJ1-1,.,CSVEQSLVAFF,TGCAGCGTTGAACAGAGCCTAGTAGCTTTCTTT
TRBV30,TRBD2,TRBJ2-7,.,CAWTPLAGVLSEQYF,TGTGCCTGGACCCCCCTAGCGGGAGTCTTATCCGAGCAGTACTTC
TRBV28,TRBD2,TRBJ2-3,once,CASSTPTTSQGLAGLSTDTQYF,TGTGCCAGCAGCACCCCTACGACCTCCCAGGGACTAGCGGGTTTAAGCACAGATACGCAGTATTTT
TRBV6-4,.,TRBJ2-6,.,CASSDSQGGANVLTF,TGTGCCAGCAGTGACTCGCAGGGTGGGGCCAACGTCCTGACTTTC
TRBV2,.,TRBJ1-4,.,CASRSRVGEKLFF,TGTGCCAGCAGGTCCAGGGTAGGAGAAAAACTGTTTTTT
TRBV6-5,.,TRBJ2-5,.,CASSYSGPRETQYF,TGTGCCAGCAGTTACTCGGGTCCTAGGGAGACCCAGTACTTC
TRBV19,TRBD1,TRBJ1-2,.,CASSIGQGTYGYTF,TGTGCCAGTAGTATTGGACAGGGGACCTATGGCTACACCTTC
TRBV27,.,TRBJ2-1,.,CASSLAAGNEQFF,TGTGCCAGCAGTTTAGCCGCGGGGAATGAGCAGTTCTTC
TRBV9,.,TRBJ2-3,few,CASSAFGSGVSTDTQYF,TGTGCCAGCAGCGCCTTCGGGAGTGGGGTTAGCACAGATACGCAGTATTTT
TRBV30,.,TRBJ2-3,once,CAWSSRDDSTDTQYF,TGTGCCTGGAGTTCGCGGGACGATAGCACAGATACGCAGTATTTT
TRBV27,.,TRBJ2-7,.,CASSLSDSLGEQYF,TGTGCCAGCAGTTTATCGGACAGCCTGGGCGAGCAGTACTTC
TRBV10-1,TRBD1,TRBJ2-7,once,CASRGDRGYPYF,TGCGCCAGCAGGGGGGACAGGGGGTATCCGTACTTC
TRBV19,TRBD1,TRBJ1-5,.,CASRGQYNQPQHF,TGTGCCAGTAGGGGACAGTACAATCAGCCCCAGCATTTT
TRBV7-9,TRBD2,TRBJ2-7,once,CSSSPGGLYEQYF,TGTTCCAGCAGCCCGGGGGGGCTGTACGAGCAGTACTTC
TRBV28,.,TRBJ1-1,once,CASSLEVTGLNTEAFF,TGTGCCAGCAGTTTGGAAGTCACAGGGTTGAACACTGAAGCTTTCTTT
TRBV25-1,.,TRBJ2-5,.,CASSFSTQQYF,TGTGCCAGCAGTTTTAGCACGCAGCAGTACTTC
TRBV7-2,.,TRBJ2-1,few,CASSRVAAEYNEQFF,TGTGCCAGCAGCCGGGTAGCGGCGGAGTACAATGAGCAGTTCTTC
TRBV5-6,.,TRBJ1-4,.,CASSPFDLLGEKLFF,TGTGCCAGCAGTCCTTTCGATCTTCTCGGGGAAAAACTGTTTTTT
TRBV6-5,TRBD2,TRBJ2-2,.,CASSYSASGHTGELFF,TGTGCCAGCAGTTACTCGGCTAGCGGCCACACCGGGGAGCTGTTTTTT
TRBV6-1,.,TRBJ1-1,.,CASTDNLNTEAFF,TGTGCCAGCACCGACAACTTGAACACTGAAGCTTTCTTT
TRBV9,TRBD2,TRBJ2-5,few,CASSVGTSGKETQYF,TGTGCCAGCAGCGTAGGGACTAGCGGGAAAGAGACCCAGTACTTC
TRBV11-1,.,TRBJ2-7,.,CASSLEAVSYEQYF,TGTGCCAGCAGCTTAGAGGCGGTATCCTACGAGCAGTACTTC
TRBV6-4,.,TRBJ1-5,.,CASRAREDNQPQHF,TGTGCCAGCAGAGCCAGGGAAGACAATCAGCCCCAGCATTTT
TRBV2,TRBD2,TRBJ2-7,few,CASSLGLAGAGYEQYF,TGTGCCAGCAGTCTCGGTCTAGCGGGAGCGGGCTACGAGCAGTACTTC
TRBV11-1,.,TRBJ2-5,few,CASSLGGTSTETQYF,TGTGCCAGCAGCTTAGGCGGGACTTCGACGGAGACCCAGTACTTC
TRBV28,.,TRBJ2-2,.,CASSIQGPNTGELFF,TGTGCCAGCAGTATACAGGGTCCGAACACCGGGGAGCTGTTTTTT
TRBV7-3,TRBD2,TRBJ2-2,.,CASSLTSGSAGTGELFF,TGTGCCAGCAGCTTAACTAGCGGGTCCGCTGGGACCGGGGAGCTGTTTTTT
TRBV2,.,TRBJ1-5,.,CASSSAGGDSNQPQHF,TGTGCCAGCAGTAGCGCCGGGGGGGATAGCAATCAGCCCCAGCATTTT
TRBV7-3,TRBD1,TRBJ2-6,few,CASSPLTGFWANVLTF,TGTGCCAGCAGCCCCCTGACAGGGTTTTGGGCCAACGTCCTGACTTTC
TRBV27,TRBD2,TRBJ2-7,.,CASSLSSGTYEQYF,TGTGCCAGCAGTTTATCTAGCGGGACCTACGAGCAGTACTTC
TRBV7-2,.,TRBJ2-1,.,CAGGRGSSYNEQFF,TGTGCCGGGGGGCGGGGGAGCTCCTACAATGAGCAGTTCTTC
TRBV5-6,.,TRBJ1-2,.,CASRPSLLGQATF,TGTGCCAGCAGGCCGAGCCTTCTGGGGCAGGCCACCTTC
TRBV19,.,TRBJ1-5,.,CASSNLGQLYNQPQHF,TGTGCCAGTAGTAACCTCGGACAGTTATACAATCAGCCCCAGCATTTT
TRBV5-1,.,TRBJ2-7,.,CASSPGRWFSYEQYF,TGCGCCAGCAGCCCGGGGAGGTGGTTCTCCTACGAGCAGTACTTC
TRBV6-1,.,TRBJ2-7,.,CASSTQGRPAEQYF,TGTGCCAGCAGTACCCAAGGCAGGCCAGCCGAGCAGTACTTC
TRBV15,.,TRBJ2-2,.,CATSSREVLASGELFF,TGTGCCACCAGCAGCAGAGAGGTTCTAGCCTCCGGGGAGCTGTTTTTT
TRBV6-1,.,TRBJ1-1,once,CASSETATLMNTEAFF,TGTGCCAGCAGTGAAACAGCAACCCTCATGAACACTGAAGCTTTCTTT
TRBV7-2,.,TRBJ2-1,once,CASSLRDLGGNEQFF,TGTGCCAGCAGCCTCCGGGACTTAGGAGGCAATGAGCAGTTCTTC
TRBV6-5,.,TRBJ2-7,.,CASSYSRDGSYEQYF,TGTGCCAGCAGTTACTCGCGGGACGGATCCTACGAGCAGTACTTC
TRBV30,TRBD2,TRBJ2-5,few,CAWDPRAGARDQETQYF,TGTGCCTGGGATCCTCGGGCGGGAGCTCGAGATCAAGAGACCCAGTACTTC
TRBV27,TRBD1,TRBJ1-2,.,CATPTRGQSFGYTF,TGTGCCACCCCTACAAGGGGGCAGAGCTTTGGCTACACCTTC
TRBV9,TRBD2,TRBJ2-1,.,CASSVGAGGYNEQFF,TGTGCCAGCAGCGTAGGAGCGGGGGGCTACAATGAGCAGTTCTTC
TRBV7-9,.,TRBJ1-2,many,CASNRDYGYTF,TGTGCCAGCAACCGAGACTATGGCTACACCTTC
TRBV5-1,TRBD1,TRBJ1-1,.,CASSFDRGTEAFF,TGCGCCAGCAGCTTTGACAGGGGGACTGAAGCTTTCTTT
TRBV7-3,TRBD2,TRBJ2-2,few,CASSLIAGVPEGGELFF,TGTGCCAGCAGCTTAATAGCGGGCGTACCAGAGGGCGGGGAGCTGTTTTTT
TRBV6-5,.,TRBJ1-5,.,CASSQGIGQPQHF,TGTGCCAGCAGTCAGGGGATAGGTCAGCCCCAGCATTTT
TRBV5-1,TRBD2,TRBJ2-7,.,CASSPPGGDSDEQYF,TGCGCCAGCAGCCCCCCGGGAGGGGACTCGGATGAGCAGTACTTC